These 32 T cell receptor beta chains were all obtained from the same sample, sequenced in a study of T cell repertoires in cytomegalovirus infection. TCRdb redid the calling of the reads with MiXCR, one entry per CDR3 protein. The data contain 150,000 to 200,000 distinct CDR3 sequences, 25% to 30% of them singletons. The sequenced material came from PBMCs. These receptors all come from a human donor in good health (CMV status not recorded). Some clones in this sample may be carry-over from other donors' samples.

The CDR3 DNA sequence: TGTGCCAGCAGCTTAAGAAAGAACAGCCTTGCCGCTTTCTTT. Translating gives CASSLRKNSLAAFF. This rearrangement joins TRBV11-1 to TRBJ1-1; no firm D call. The CDR3 is 14 residues long. Germline V lookup: CDR1 SGHAT, CDR2 FQDESV (reference sequence). Trimming left V 2 bases short and J 11 bases short, with 18 bases between.

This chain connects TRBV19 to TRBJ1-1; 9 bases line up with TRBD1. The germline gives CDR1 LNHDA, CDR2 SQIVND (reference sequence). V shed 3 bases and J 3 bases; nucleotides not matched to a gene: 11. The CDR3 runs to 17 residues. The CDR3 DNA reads TGTGCCAGTAGTATGTTGGTCCGGGACAGGGTGGACACTGAAGCTTTCTTT. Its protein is CASSMLVRDRVDTEAFF.

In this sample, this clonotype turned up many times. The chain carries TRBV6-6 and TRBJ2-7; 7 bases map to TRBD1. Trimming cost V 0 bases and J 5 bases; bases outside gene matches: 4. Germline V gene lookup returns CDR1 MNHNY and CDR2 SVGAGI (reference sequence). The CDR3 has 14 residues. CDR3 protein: CASSYSEGANEQYF. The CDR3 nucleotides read TGTGCCAGCAGTTACTCTGAGGGGGCGAACGAGCAGTACTTC.

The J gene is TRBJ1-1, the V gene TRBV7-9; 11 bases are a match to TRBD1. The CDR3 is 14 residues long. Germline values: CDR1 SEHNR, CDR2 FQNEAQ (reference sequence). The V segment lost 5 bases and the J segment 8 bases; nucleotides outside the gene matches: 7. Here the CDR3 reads CASSPDGTGGEAFF. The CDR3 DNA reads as TGTGCCAGCAGCCCAGACGGGACAGGGGGGGAAGCTTTCTTT.

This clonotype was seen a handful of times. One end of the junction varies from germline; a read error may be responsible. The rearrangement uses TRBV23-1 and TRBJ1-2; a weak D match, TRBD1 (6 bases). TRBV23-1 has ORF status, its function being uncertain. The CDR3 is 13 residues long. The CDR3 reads CASSHPRLGGDPF. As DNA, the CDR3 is TGCGCCAGCAGTCATCCACGGCTGGGGGGCGATCCCTTC.

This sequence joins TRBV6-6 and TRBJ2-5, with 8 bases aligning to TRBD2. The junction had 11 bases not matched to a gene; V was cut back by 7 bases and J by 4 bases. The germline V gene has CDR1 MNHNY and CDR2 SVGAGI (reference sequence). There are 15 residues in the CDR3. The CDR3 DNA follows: TGTGCCAGCACCCCGGGGGGGGCCCGGCTAGAGACCCAGTACTTC. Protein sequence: CASTPGGARLETQYF.

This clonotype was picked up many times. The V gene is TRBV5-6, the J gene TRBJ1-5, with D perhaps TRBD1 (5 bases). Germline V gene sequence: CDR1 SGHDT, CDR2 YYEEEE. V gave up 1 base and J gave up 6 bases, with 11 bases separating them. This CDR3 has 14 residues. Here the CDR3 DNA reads TGTGCCAGCAGCTTGACAGGACCAGGTCAGCCCCAGCATTTT. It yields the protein CASSLTGPGQPQHF.

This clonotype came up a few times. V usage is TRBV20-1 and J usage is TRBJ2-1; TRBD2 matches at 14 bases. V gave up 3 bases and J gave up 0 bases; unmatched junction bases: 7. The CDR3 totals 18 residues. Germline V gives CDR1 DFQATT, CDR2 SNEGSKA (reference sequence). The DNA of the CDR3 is TGCAGTGCTAGTGGGACTAGCGGGGGCCCTAGCTCCTACAATGAGCAGTTCTTC. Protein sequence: CSASGTSGGPSSYNEQFF.

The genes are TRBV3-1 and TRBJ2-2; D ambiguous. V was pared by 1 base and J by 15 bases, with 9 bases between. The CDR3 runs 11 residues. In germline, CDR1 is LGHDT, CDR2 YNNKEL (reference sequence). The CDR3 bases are TGTGCCAGCAGCCAAGGCGCCTTGTTGTTTTTT. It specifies CASSQGALLFF.

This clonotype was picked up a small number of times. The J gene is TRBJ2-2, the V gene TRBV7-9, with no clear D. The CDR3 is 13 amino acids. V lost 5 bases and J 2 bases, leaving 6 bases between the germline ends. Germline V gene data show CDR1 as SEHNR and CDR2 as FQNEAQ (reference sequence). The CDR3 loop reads CASSPLNTGELFF. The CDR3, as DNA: TGTGCCAGCAGCCCACTTAACACCGGGGAGCTGTTTTTT.

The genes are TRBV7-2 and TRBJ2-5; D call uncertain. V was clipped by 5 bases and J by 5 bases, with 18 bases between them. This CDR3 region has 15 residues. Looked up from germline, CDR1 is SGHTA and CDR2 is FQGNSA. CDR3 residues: CASSTEWAPWETQYF. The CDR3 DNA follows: TGTGCCAGCAGCACGGAGTGGGCCCCTTGGGAGACCCAGTACTTC.

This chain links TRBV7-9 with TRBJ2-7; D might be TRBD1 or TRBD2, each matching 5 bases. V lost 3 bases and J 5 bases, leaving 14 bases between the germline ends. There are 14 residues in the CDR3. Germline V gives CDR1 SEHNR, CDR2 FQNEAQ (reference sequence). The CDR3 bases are TGTGCCAGCAGCTTCGCCGAGGGACGGGACGAGCAGTACTTC. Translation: CASSFAEGRDEQYF.

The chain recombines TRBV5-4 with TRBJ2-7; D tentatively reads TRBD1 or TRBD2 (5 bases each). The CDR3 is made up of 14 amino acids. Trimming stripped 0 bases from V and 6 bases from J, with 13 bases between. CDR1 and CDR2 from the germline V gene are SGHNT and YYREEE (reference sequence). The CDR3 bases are TGTGCCAGCAGCTTGGAAACAGGAGGAAGCGAGCAGTACTTC. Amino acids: CASSLETGGSEQYF.

As DNA, the CDR3 is TGTGCCCTGGGCTTGGATACGCAGTATTTT. Translation: CALGLDTQYF. The chain links TRBV7-2 to TRBJ2-3; D is unresolved. CDR1 is SGHTA, CDR2 FQGNSA, per germline. Trimming shortened V by 11 bases and J by 6 bases, and 9 bases separated the two germline ends. The length of the CDR3 is 10 residues. The full variable domain, in which reference TRBV7-2 and TRBJ2-3 provide the parts outside the CDR3, is GAGVSQSPSNKVTEKGKDVELRCDPISGHTALYWYRQSLGQGLEFLIYFQGNSAPDKSGLPSDRFSAERTGGSVSTLTIQRTQQEDSAVYLCALGLDTQYFGPGTRLTVL.

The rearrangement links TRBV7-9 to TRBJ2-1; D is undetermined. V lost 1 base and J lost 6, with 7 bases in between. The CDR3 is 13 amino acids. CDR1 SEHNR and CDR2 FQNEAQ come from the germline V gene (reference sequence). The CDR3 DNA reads TGTGCCAGCAGCTTAGACTCCGCCAATGAGCAGTTCTTC. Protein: CASSLDSANEQFF.

The CDR3 sequence: CASSIDRNYGYTF. DNA of the CDR3: TGCGCCAGCAGCATAGACAGGAACTATGGCTACACCTTC. The chain recombines TRBV5-1 with TRBJ1-2; the D gene is possibly TRBD1 (6 bases). There are 13 residues in the CDR3. Germline CDR1 SGHRS, CDR2 YFSETQ. Trimming removed 4 bases from V and 2 bases from J, with 9 bases in between. Drawing the rest from reference TRBV5-1 and TRBJ1-2, the complete variable domain is KAGVTQTPRYLIKTRGQQVTLSCSPISGHRSVSWYQQTPGQGLQFLFEYFSETQRNKGNFPGRFSGRQFSNSRSEMNVSTLELGDSALYLCASSIDRNYGYTFGSGTRLTVV.

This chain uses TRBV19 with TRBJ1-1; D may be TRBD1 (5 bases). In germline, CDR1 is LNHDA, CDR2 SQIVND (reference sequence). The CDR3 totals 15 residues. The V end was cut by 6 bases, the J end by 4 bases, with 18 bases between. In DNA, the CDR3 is TGTGCCAGTAGCCAAAAGCCCGCTACAGGCACTGAAGCTTTCTTT. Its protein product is CASSQKPATGTEAFF.

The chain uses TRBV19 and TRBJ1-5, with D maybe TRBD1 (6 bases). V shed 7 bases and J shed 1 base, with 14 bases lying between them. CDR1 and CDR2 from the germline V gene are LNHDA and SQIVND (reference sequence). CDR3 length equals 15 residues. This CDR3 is CASTTTQGSNQPQHF. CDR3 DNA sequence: TGTGCCAGTACCACAACACAGGGAAGCAATCAGCCCCAGCATTTT.

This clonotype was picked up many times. CDR3 region: CASSYRGQGYGYTF. The CDR3, as DNA: TGTGCCAGCAGCTACAGGGGGCAGGGCTATGGCTACACCTTC. This chain joins TRBV7-8 and TRBJ1-2, with 9 bases fitting TRBD1. Per the germline V gene, CDR1 is SGHVS and CDR2 is FQNEAQ. J was trimmed by 4 bases and V by 4 bases; bases with no gene match: 4. This CDR3 is 14 amino acids long.

The CDR3 DNA is TGTGCCAGCAGCGTTTCCGGGACAGAAAACATTCAGTACTTC. It encodes CASSVSGTENIQYF. The chain employs TRBV9 and TRBJ2-4; 7 bases agree with TRBD1. Germline CDR1 SGDLS, CDR2 YYNGEE. This CDR3 has 14 amino acids. The trim removed 2 bases at V and 5 bases at J, leaving 4 bases unmatched.

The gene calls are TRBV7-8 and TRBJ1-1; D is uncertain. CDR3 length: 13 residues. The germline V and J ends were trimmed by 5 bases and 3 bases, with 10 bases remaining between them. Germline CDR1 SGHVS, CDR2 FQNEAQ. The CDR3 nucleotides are TGTGCCAGCAGCGCCAAGGCAGACACTGAAGCTTTCTTT. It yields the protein CASSAKADTEAFF.

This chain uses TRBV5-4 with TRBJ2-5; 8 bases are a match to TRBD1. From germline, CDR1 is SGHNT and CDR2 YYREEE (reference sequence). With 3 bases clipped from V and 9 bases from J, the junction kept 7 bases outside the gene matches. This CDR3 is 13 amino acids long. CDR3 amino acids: CASSSTGQGSQYF. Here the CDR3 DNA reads TGTGCCAGCAGCTCAACTGGACAGGGCTCCCAGTACTTC.

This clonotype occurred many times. DNA of the CDR3: TGTGCCAGCAGCCGGGAGGGGACAGGGGAATACGAGCAGTACTTC. Translating it yields CASSREGTGEYEQYF. The chain combines TRBV7-2 with TRBJ2-7, with 10 bases lining up with TRBD1. The CDR3 sequence is 15 residues long. The trim removed 5 bases at V and 4 bases at J, leaving 8 bases unmatched. Looked up from germline, CDR1 is SGHTA and CDR2 is FQGNSA.

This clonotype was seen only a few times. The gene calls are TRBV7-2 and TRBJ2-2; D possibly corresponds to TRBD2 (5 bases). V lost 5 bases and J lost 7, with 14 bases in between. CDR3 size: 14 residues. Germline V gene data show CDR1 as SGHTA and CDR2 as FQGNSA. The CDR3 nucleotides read TGTGCCAGCAGCGGGTCGGGGTATAACGGGGAGCTGTTTTTT. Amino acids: CASSGSGYNGELFF.

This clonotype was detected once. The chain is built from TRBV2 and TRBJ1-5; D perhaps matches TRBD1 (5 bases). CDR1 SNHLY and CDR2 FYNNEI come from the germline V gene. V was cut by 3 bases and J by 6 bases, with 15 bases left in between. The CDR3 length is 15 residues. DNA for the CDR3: TGTGCCAGCAGTGACCCGGGGACGCTGGGTCAGCCCCAGCATTTT. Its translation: CASSDPGTLGQPQHF.

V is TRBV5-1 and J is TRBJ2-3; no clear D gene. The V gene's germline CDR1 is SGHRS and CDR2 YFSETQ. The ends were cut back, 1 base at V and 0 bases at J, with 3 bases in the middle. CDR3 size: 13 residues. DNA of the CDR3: TGCGCCAGCAGCTTGCGGAGCACAGATACGCAGTATTTT. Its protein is CASSLRSTDTQYF.

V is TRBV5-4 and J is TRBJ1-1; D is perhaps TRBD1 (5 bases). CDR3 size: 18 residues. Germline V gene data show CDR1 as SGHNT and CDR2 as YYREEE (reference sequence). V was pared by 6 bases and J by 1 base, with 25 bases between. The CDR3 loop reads CASTAWGGGPEGNTEAFF. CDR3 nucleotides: TGTGCCAGCACCGCTTGGGGGGGAGGACCCGAGGGGAACACTGAAGCTTTCTTT.

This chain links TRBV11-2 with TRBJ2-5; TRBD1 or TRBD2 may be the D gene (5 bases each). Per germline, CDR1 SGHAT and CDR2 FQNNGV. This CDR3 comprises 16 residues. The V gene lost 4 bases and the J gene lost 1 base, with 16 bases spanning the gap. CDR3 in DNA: TGTGCCAGCAGCTCGCCCCCGGGACGCCGCCAAGAGACCCAGTACTTC. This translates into CASSSPPGRRQETQYF.

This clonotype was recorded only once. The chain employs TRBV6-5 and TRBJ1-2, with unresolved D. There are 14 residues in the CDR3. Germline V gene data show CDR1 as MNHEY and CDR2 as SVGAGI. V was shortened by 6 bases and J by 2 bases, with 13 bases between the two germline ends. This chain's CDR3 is CASRQAGSNYGYTF. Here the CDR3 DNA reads TGTGCCAGCAGGCAAGCGGGTTCGAACTATGGCTACACCTTC.

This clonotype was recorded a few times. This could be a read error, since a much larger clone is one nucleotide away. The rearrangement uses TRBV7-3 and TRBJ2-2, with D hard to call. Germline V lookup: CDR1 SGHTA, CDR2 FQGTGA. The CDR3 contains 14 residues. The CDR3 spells CASNLFQNTGELFF. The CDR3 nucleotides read TGTGCCAGCAACTTATTCCAGAACACCGGGGAGCTGTTTTTT.

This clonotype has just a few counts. CDR3 in DNA: TGTGCCAGCAGCAGAGCCCAAGGTCGCACTGAAGCTTTCTTT. Translation gives CASSRAQGRTEAFF. J is TRBJ1-1 and V is TRBV7-6; D remains ambiguous. The V and J ends lost 5 bases and 4 bases respectively, with 14 bases between them. CDR1 is SGHVS and CDR2 is FNYEAQ in the germline V gene. The CDR3 spans 14 residues.

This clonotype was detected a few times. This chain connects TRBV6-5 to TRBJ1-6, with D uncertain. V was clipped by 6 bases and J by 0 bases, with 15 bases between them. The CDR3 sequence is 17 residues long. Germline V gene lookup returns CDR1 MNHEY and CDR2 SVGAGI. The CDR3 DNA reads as TGTGCCAGCAGAGTAGATAGTAGGAGCTCCTATAATTCACCCCTCCACTTT. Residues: CASRVDSRSSYNSPLHF.